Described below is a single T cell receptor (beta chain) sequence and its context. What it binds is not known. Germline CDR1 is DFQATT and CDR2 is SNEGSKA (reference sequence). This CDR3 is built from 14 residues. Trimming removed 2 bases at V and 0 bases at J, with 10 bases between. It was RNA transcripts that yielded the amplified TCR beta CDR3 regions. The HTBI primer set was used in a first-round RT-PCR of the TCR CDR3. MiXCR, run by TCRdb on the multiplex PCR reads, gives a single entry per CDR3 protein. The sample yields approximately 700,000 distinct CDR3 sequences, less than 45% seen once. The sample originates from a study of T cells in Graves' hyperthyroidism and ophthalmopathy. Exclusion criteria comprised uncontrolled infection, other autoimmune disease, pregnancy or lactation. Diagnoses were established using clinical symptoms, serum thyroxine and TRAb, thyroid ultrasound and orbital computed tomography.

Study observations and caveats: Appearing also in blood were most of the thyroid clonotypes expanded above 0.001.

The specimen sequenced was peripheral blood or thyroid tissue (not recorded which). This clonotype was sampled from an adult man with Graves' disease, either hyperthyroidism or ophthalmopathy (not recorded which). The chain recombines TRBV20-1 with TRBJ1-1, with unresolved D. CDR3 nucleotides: TGCAGTGCTAGAAAGCCCAGCATGAACACTGAAGCTTTCTTT. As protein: CSARKPSMNTEAFF.